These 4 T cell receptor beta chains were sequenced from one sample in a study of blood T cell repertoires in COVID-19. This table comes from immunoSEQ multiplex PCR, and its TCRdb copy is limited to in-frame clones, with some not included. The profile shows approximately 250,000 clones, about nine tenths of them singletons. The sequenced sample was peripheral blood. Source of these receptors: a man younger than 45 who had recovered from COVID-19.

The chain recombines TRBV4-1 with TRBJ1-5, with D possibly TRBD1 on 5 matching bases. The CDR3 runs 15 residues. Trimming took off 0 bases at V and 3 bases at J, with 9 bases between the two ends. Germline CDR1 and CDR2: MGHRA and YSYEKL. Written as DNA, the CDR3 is TGCGCCAGCAGCCAAGAAGGACACCCCAATCAGCCCCAGCATTTT. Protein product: CASSQEGHPNQPQHF.

In DNA form, the CDR3 reads TGTGCCAGCAGTCTCAACAGAGGGTCGACCGGGGAGCTGTTTTTT. This sequence encodes CASSLNRGSTGELFF. The rearrangement uses TRBV3-1 (or the pseudogene TRBV3-2) and TRBJ2-2; a possible D gene is TRBD2 (5 bases). V lost 6 bases and J 5 bases, leaving 16 bases between the germline ends. Germline CDR1 is LGHDT and CDR2 is YNNKEL (reference sequence). This CDR3 contains 15 residues.

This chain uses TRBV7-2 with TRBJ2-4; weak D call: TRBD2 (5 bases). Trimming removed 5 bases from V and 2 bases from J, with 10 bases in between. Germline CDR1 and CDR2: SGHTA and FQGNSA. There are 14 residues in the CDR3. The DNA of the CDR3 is TGTGCCAGCAGCCCCTACGGGACCAAAAACATTCAGTACTTC. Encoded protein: CASSPYGTKNIQYF.

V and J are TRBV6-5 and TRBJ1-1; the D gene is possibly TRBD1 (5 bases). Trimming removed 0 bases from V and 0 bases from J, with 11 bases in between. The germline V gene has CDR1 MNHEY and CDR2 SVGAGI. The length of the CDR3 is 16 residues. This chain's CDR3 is CASSYSGTVMNTEAFF. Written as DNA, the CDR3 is TGTGCCAGCAGTTACTCGGGGACTGTCATGAACACTGAAGCTTTCTTT.